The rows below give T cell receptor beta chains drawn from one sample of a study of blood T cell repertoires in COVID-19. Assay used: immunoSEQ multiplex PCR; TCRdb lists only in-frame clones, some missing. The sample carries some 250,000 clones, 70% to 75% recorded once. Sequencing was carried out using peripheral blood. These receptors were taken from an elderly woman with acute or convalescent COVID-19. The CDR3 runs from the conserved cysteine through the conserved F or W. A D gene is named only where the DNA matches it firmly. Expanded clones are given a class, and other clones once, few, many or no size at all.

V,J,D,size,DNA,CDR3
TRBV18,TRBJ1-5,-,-,TGTGCCAGCTCACCACAGCGCGACCAGCCCCAGCATTTT,CASSPQRDQPQHF
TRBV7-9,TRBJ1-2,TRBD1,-,TGTGCCAGCAGCTTAGGACAGGGGGACTATGGCTACACCTTC,CASSLGQGDYGYTF
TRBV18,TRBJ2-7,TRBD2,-,TGTGCCAGCTCAAGTTTGGCAGGGGCGGGAGGCGAGCAGTACTTC,CASSSLAGAGGEQYF
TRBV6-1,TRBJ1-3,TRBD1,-,TGTGCCAGCAGTGAAACGGCCGACAGGGACACCATATATTTT,CASSETADRDTIYF
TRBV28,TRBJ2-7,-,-,TGTGCCAGCAGCTTTTCCTTAGCGGAAACCACCTACGAGCAGTACTTC,CASSFSLAETTYEQYF
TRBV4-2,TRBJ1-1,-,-,TGTGCCAGCAGCCAAGATACAACAATGAACACTGAAGCTTTCTTT,CASSQDTTMNTEAFF
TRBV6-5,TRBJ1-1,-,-,TGTGCCAGCAGTTACGGGGCGATAAACACTGAAGCTTTCTTT,CASSYGAINTEAFF
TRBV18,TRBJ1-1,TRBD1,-,TGTGCCAGCTCACCCACAGGGGGTACTGAAGCTTTCTTT,CASSPTGGTEAFF
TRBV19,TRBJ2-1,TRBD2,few,TGTGCCAGTAGTATAGGGACTAGCGGGAGATCCTTCGAGCAGTTCTTC,CASSIGTSGRSFEQFF
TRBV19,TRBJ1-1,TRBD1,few,TGTGCCAGTAGGAGACAGGGTCTTAACACTGAAGCTTTCTTT,CASRRQGLNTEAFF
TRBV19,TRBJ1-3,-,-,TGTGCCAGTAGTAGCAGAGGCTCTGGAAACACCATATATTTT,CASSSRGSGNTIYF
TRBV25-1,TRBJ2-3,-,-,TGTGCCAGCAGTGAGGCAGGGAGCACAGATACGCAGTATTTT,CASSEAGSTDTQYF
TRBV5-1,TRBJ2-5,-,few,TGCGCCAGCAGCTTGGAAGGGAACAGGGTGGAGACCCAGTACTTC,CASSLEGNRVETQYF
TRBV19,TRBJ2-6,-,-,TGTGCCAGTAGGGACATGGGCTCTGGGGCCAACGTCCTGACTTTC,CASRDMGSGANVLTF
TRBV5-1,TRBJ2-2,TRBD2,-,TGCGCCAGCAACACCGGGACTACCAACACCGGGGAGCTGTTTTTT,CASNTGTTNTGELFF